Listed below are T cell receptor beta chains from one sample, sequenced in a study of T cells in Graves' hyperthyroidism and ophthalmopathy. MiXCR was run by TCRdb on the multiplex PCR reads, yielding one entry per CDR3 protein. The sample gives about half a million distinct CDR3 sequences, 15% to 20% of which show up once; about 50% is in the top ten. The sequencing sample was made of blood. Receptor source: a man between 40 and 49 years old with Graves' ophthalmopathy. The CDR3 runs from the conserved cysteine through the conserved F or W. The D gene is left open where the match is weak. Clone sizes are given selectively: once, few, many, or a class where the clone is expanded.

>NA|TRBJ2-1|TRBV28|NA
TGTGCCAGCAGTTCCGTAGCGCACAAGAACAATGAGCGGTTCTTC
CASSSVAHKNNERFF
>NA|TRBJ1-3|TRBV12-5|few
TGTGCTAGTGGTTCTAAGGGACTCCCCTCTGGAAACACCATATATTTT
CASGSKGLPSGNTIYF
>NA|TRBJ2-1|TRBV7-2|many
TGTGCCAGCAGCTTTTGGTCCCCCGCCGGTCGGAATGAGCAGTTCTTC
CASSFWSPAGRNEQFF
>NA|TRBJ2-1|TRBV11-2|many
TGTGCCAGCAACCCCACCCCTTACAATGAGCAGTTCTTC
CASNPTPYNEQFF
>TRBD2|TRBJ2-1|TRBV12-3/TRBV12-4|many
TGTGCCAGCACCCCGATAGTACTAGCGGGAGGTGCCTACAATGAGCAGTTCTTC
CASTPIVLAGGAYNEQFF
>NA|TRBJ2-2|TRBV29-1|NA
TGCAGCGTTGAGGGGACTGATACCGGGGAGCTGTTTTTT
CSVEGTDTGELFF
>NA|TRBJ2-3|TRBV2|many
TGTGCCAGCAGGCGGCTGGCTTCACAGTATTTT
CASRRLASQYF
>NA|TRBJ2-1|TRBV6-2/TRBV6-3|NA
TGTGCCAGCACTGACTGGTCTGGGCACAATGAGCAGTTCTTC
CASTDWSGHNEQFF
>TRBD1|TRBJ1-6|TRBV9|few
TGTGCCAGCAGCGATGACGGGACAGGGTATTCACCCCTCCACTTT
CASSDDGTGYSPLHF
>NA|TRBJ2-7|TRBV20-1|few
TGCAGTGCCCTTCACTGGGGGGTTGGGACAGCTTCGGGTGGCGAGCAGTACTTC
CSALHWGVGTASGGEQYF
>TRBD1|TRBJ2-1|TRBV7-3|NA
TGTGCCAGCAGCGCCGGGACAGGGTCGTATGAGCAGTTCTTC
CASSAGTGSYEQFF